This T cell receptor beta chain is drawn from a study of cytomegalovirus exposure and HLA in healthy donors. Study-level points and caveats: It was assumed in the presence/absence analyses that sequencing depth was roughly uniform across donors. When a later analysis was performed, an Asian-associated ancestry cluster reportedly had fewer N-insertions than the roughly 730-donor mean.

PCR was performed using 60 Vbeta and 13 Jbeta primers. The table came from immunoSEQ multiplex PCR; TCRdb's copy has only in-frame clones and leaves some out. The sample contains some 170,000 clones, about 81% of which appear only once. Germline values: CDR1 SQVTM, CDR2 ANQGSEA. This CDR3 has 15 residues. V trimming: 6 bases; J trimming: 5 bases; junction bases outside the gene matches: 14. On this clone itself: Its antigen is unidentified.

This receptor was taken from a woman in her forties or fifties in good health and CMV-seropositive. The sample taken for sequencing was PBMCs. V usage is TRBV29-1 and J usage is TRBJ2-3, with TRBD2 matching 7 bases. CDR3 sequence reads: CSVAGLGAGIDTQYF. The CDR3, as DNA: TGCAGCGTCGCCGGACTAGGGGCTGGTATAGATACGCAGTATTTT.